The next 20 T cell receptor beta chains were all read from a single sample in a study of cytomegalovirus exposure and HLA in healthy donors. A multiplex PCR was run with 60 Vbeta primers and 13 Jbeta primers. Data came from immunoSEQ multiplex PCR; TCRdb stores just in-frame clones and leaves some out. Of 120,000 or so clones detected, 75% to 90% appear once; the ten largest clones hold more than 2%. Material: PBMCs. These receptors all stem from a man aged 25 to 40 in good health and CMV-seronegative.

The chain recombines TRBV9 with TRBJ1-1, with a tentative D call TRBD1 (5 bases). Deletions cut 0 bases from V and 1 base from J, with 13 bases between. Germline CDR1 SGDLS, CDR2 YYNGEE. The CDR3 runs 16 residues. The CDR3 reads CASSVGAGLENTEAFF. CDR3 DNA: TGTGCCAGCAGCGTAGGGGCAGGGTTGGAGAACACTGAAGCTTTCTTT.

The chain couples TRBV7-2 to TRBJ1-1, with 8 bases fitting TRBD1. Trimming took 5 bases from V and 1 from J; bases not matched to a gene: 9. Germline CDR1 SGHTA, CDR2 FQGNSA. The CDR3 runs to 16 residues. CDR3 bases: TGTGCCAGCAGCCCAACAGGGGGACATCAGAACACTGAAGCTTTCTTT. It specifies CASSPTGGHQNTEAFF.

V is TRBV2 and J is TRBJ1-6, with D maybe TRBD1 (5 bases). The V and J ends lost 7 bases and 7 bases respectively, with 17 bases between them. The length of the CDR3 is 15 residues. Germline values: CDR1 SNHLY, CDR2 FYNNEI. CDR3 in amino acids: CASKSQGSGNSPLHF. CDR3 sequence (DNA): TGTGCCAGCAAAAGTCAGGGCTCAGGAAATTCACCCCTCCACTTT.

This chain connects TRBV5-4 to TRBJ2-1; the match to TRBD2 covers 8 bases. Germline V CDR1 and CDR2: SGHNT, YYREEE (reference sequence). This CDR3 is built from 15 residues. V lost 7 bases and J lost 5; bases outside the gene matches: 11. The CDR3 loop reads CASGLGRGAHNEQFF. CDR3 DNA sequence: TGTGCCAGCGGGCTGGGGCGGGGGGCCCACAATGAGCAGTTCTTC.

V is TRBV6-5 and J is TRBJ2-1, with TRBD1 as a possible D gene (5 bases). This CDR3 is 13 amino acids long. The V gene's germline CDR1 is MNHEY and CDR2 SVGAGI. V was clipped by 5 bases and J by 5 bases, with 10 bases between them. The CDR3 is CASSVGPHNEQFF. The CDR3 nucleotides read TGTGCCAGCAGTGTGGGGCCCCACAATGAGCAGTTCTTC.

V and J are TRBV28 and TRBJ2-5, with a weak D call TRBD2 (6 bases). The CDR3 is made up of 17 amino acids. Germline values: CDR1 MDHEN, CDR2 SYDVKM. V was shortened by 3 bases and J by 4 bases, with 21 bases between the two germline ends. Here the CDR3 reads CASSFVTPGVDAETQYF. CDR3 in DNA: TGTGCCAGCAGTTTCGTGACTCCGGGGGTCGACGCAGAGACCCAGTACTTC.

The chain links TRBV28 to TRBJ2-4; tentatively, D is TRBD2 (5 bases). V lost 3 bases and J 0 bases, leaving 9 bases between the germline ends. The germline V gene encodes CDR1 MDHEN and CDR2 SYDVKM. CDR3 size: 15 residues. CDR3 residues: CASSFPSPAKNIQYF. The DNA for the CDR3 is TGTGCCAGCAGTTTTCCTAGCCCAGCCAAAAACATTCAGTACTTC.

V gene TRBV13 combines with J gene TRBJ2-2; D perhaps matches TRBD2 (6 bases). This CDR3 is 15 amino acids long. V lost 3 bases to trimming and J lost 1 base, with 9 bases between them. Germline values: CDR1 PRHDT, CDR2 FYEKMQ (reference sequence). CDR3 DNA: TGTGCCAGCAGCTTCCCGGGGGTGAACACCGGGGAGCTGTTTTTT. Protein product: CASSFPGVNTGELFF.

The CDR3 region is CASSPLPGGDEKLFF. CDR3 nucleotides: TGTGCCAGCTCACCACTGCCAGGAGGTGATGAAAAACTGTTTTTT. The rearrangement uses TRBV18 and TRBJ1-4, with no clear D. Trimming pared 1 base from V and 6 bases from J, leaving 12 bases between. Per the germline V gene, CDR1 is KGHSH and CDR2 is LQKENI. CDR3 size: 15 residues.

The rearrangement uses TRBV15 and TRBJ1-4; no definite D call. Trimming cost V 6 bases and J 10 bases, with 9 bases left between them. The V gene's germline CDR1 is LNHNV and CDR2 YYDKDF (reference sequence). This CDR3 has 11 residues. For the CDR3, the DNA is TGTGCCACCAGGGCGGAGGCAAAACTGTTTTTT. Encoded protein: CATRAEAKLFF. Together with reference TRBV15 and TRBJ1-4, the CDR3 gives the full variable domain: DAMVIQNPRYQVTQFGKPVTLSCSQTLNHNVMYWYQQKSSQAPKLLFHYYDKDFNNEADTPDNFQSRRPNTSFCFLDIRSPGLGDTAMYLCATRAEAKLFFGSGTQLSVL.

The CDR3 sequence: CASSPPWGQGEGYTF. The CDR3 DNA reads TGTGCCAGCAGCCCTCCCTGGGGACAGGGGGAAGGCTACACCTTC. This rearrangement joins TRBV11-2 to TRBJ1-2; 11 bases map to TRBD1. V was clipped by 5 bases and J by 8 bases; unmatched bases: 10. The CDR3 has 15 amino acids. The V gene's germline CDR1 is SGHAT and CDR2 FQNNGV.

The rearrangement uses TRBV7-2 and TRBJ1-1, with a tentative D call TRBD1 (6 bases). The V gene lost 3 bases and the J gene lost 6 bases, with 14 bases spanning the gap. This CDR3 comprises 14 residues. The germline gives CDR1 SGHTA, CDR2 FQGNSA. The CDR3 here is CASSFWRQEAEAFF. The CDR3 DNA follows: TGTGCCAGCAGCTTTTGGAGACAGGAGGCTGAAGCTTTCTTT.

The V and J genes are TRBV29-1 and TRBJ2-1; 9 positions agree with TRBD1. The CDR3 loop spans 13 amino acids. Germline trimming cut 8 bases from V and 9 bases from J; bases unmatched to any gene: 11. Germline CDR1 and CDR2: SQVTM and ANQGSEA. This chain's CDR3 is CSYLGTGLGEQFF. As DNA, the CDR3 is TGCAGCTACTTAGGGACAGGGCTGGGTGAGCAGTTCTTC.

This chain links TRBV6-6 with TRBJ1-1, with TRBD1 matching 7 bases. V was pared by 2 bases and J by 5 bases, with 5 bases of the junction left unmatched. The CDR3 consists of 14 residues. The germline gives CDR1 MNHNY, CDR2 SVGAGI (reference sequence). CDR3 residues: CASSYQGDLTEAFF. CDR3 in DNA: TGTGCCAGCAGTTACCAGGGGGACCTTACTGAAGCTTTCTTT.

The CDR3 reads CASSRAYEQYF. CDR3 nucleotides: TGTGCCTCTTCGAGGGCCTACGAGCAGTACTTC. The chain couples TRBV5-6 to TRBJ2-7; tentative D call: TRBD2 (5 bases). The V gene lost 10 bases and the J gene lost 2 bases, with 10 bases spanning the gap. The CDR3 is 11 amino acids. The germline V gene encodes CDR1 SGHDT and CDR2 YYEEEE.

This clone was counted a single time. V usage is TRBV5-1 and J usage is TRBJ2-2; TRBD2 might be the D (6 bases). CDR1 is SGHRS and CDR2 is YFSETQ in the germline V gene. The V gene lost 4 bases and the J gene lost 13 bases, with 11 bases spanning the gap. The CDR3 consists of 11 residues. CDR3 coding DNA: TGCGCCAGCAGCGGCGAGGGAGGGCTGTTTTTT. Protein sequence: CASSGEGGLFF. Looking up the rest from reference TRBV5-1 and TRBJ2-2 gives the full variable domain: KAGVTQTPRYLIKTRGQQVTLSCSPISGHRSVSWYQQTPGQGLQFLFEYFSETQRNKGNFPGRFSGRQFSNSRSEMNVSTLELGDSALYLCASSGEGGLFFGEGSRLTVL.

This chain uses TRBV6-5 with TRBJ2-2; no definite D call. CDR3 length equals 16 residues. V dropped 0 bases and J dropped 0 bases, with 8 bases sitting between them. CDR1 and CDR2 (germline): MNHEY, SVGAGI. CDR3 sequence reads: CASSYSRLTNTGELFF. CDR3 DNA sequence: TGTGCCAGCAGTTACTCGAGACTGACGAACACCGGGGAGCTGTTTTTT.

V is TRBV20-1 and J is TRBJ2-7; D is ambiguous. V was pared by 1 base and J by 2 bases, with 3 bases between. Looked up from germline, CDR1 is DFQATT and CDR2 is SNEGSKA (reference sequence). This CDR3 has 11 residues. The CDR3 sequence: CSARGPYEQYF. The CDR3 nucleotides read TGCAGTGCTAGAGGGCCCTACGAGCAGTACTTC.

This clone was seen a single time. The genes are TRBV19 and TRBJ2-4, with 7 positions matching TRBD1. The CDR3 is 13 residues long. CDR1 and CDR2 from the germline V gene are LNHDA and SQIVND (reference sequence). V was pared by 8 bases and J by 2 bases, with 3 bases of the junction left unmatched. The CDR3 sequence: CASEQGTKNIQYF. CDR3 DNA sequence: TGTGCCAGTGAACAGGGGACCAAAAACATTCAGTACTTC. The entire variable domain, with the rest obtained from reference TRBV19 and TRBJ2-4, is as follows: DGGITQSPKYLFRKEGQNVTLSCEQNLNHDAMYWYRQDPGQGLRLIYYSQIVNDFQKGDIAEGYSVSREKKESFPLTVTSAQKNPTAFYLCASEQGTKNIQYFGAGTRLSVL.

The chain joins TRBV7-9 to TRBJ1-5; unclear D gene. The CDR3 spans 16 residues. Between the trimmed V and J ends, which lost 5 bases and 1 base, there was a span of 15 bases. CDR1 is SEHNR, CDR2 FQNEAQ, per germline (reference sequence). The CDR3: CASSPKREYSNQPQHF. In DNA, the CDR3 is TGTGCCAGCAGCCCCAAGAGGGAATACAGCAATCAGCCCCAGCATTTT.